These 21 T cell receptor beta chains were sequenced from one sample in a study of type 1 regulatory T cells. The antigens of these receptors remain unknown. TCRdb reprocessed the reads with MiXCR, giving one entry per CDR3 protein. The data contain about 39,000 distinct CDR3 sequences, 12% of them seen just once; the ten biggest clones take up 8%. Sequenced input: cultured non-Tr1 T cells, either the whole culture or a sorted T cell fraction (not recorded which). These receptors originate from a human donor in good health.

This clonotype occurred many times. The rearrangement joins TRBV20-1 to TRBJ2-2, with D tentatively TRBD1 (6 bases). Trimming took off 4 bases at V and 5 bases at J, with 14 bases between the two ends. The CDR3 is 14 amino acids. Germline V lookup: CDR1 DFQATT, CDR2 SNEGSKA (reference sequence). Here the CDR3 DNA reads TGCAGTGCTACGTGGGACATTTTAACCGGGGAGCTGTTTTTT. It yields the protein CSATWDILTGELFF.

This clonotype was counted a few times. V and J are TRBV7-3 and TRBJ1-2; the D is unclear. Trimming took off 2 bases at V and 7 bases at J, with 14 bases between the two ends. Germline V gives CDR1 SGHTA, CDR2 FQGTGA. The length of the CDR3 is 14 residues. The CDR3 protein is CASSLDWSDPGYTF. Here the CDR3 DNA reads TGTGCCAGCAGCTTAGATTGGTCAGATCCTGGCTACACCTTC. The full variable domain, rest sourced from reference TRBV7-3 and TRBJ1-2, is GAGVSQTPSNKVTEKGKYVELRCDPISGHTALYWYRQSLGQGPEFLIYFQGTGAADDSGLPNDRFFAVRPEGSVSTLKIQRTERGDSAVYLCASSLDWSDPGYTFGSGTRLTVV.

The rearrangement joins TRBV12-3 or TRBV12-4 to TRBJ1-1; TRBD1 matches at 8 bases. The J segment lost 5 bases and the V segment lost 5 bases, leaving 10 bases of the junction unmatched. The CDR3 runs 15 residues. The DNA of the CDR3 is TGTGCCAGCAGTCCAGGACAGGGAAAGGGGACTGAAGCTTTCTTT. Its translation is CASSPGQGKGTEAFF.

This clonotype appeared a few times. The chain couples TRBV7-2 to TRBJ1-1; D ambiguous. There are 18 residues in the CDR3. Germline assignment: CDR1 SGHTA and CDR2 FQGNSA. V was shortened by 3 bases and J by 1 base, with 21 bases between the two germline ends. The chain's CDR3 is CASSFLQSPRVRNTEAFF. CDR3 sequence (DNA): TGTGCCAGCAGCTTTCTGCAGAGCCCCCGTGTTAGGAACACTGAAGCTTTCTTT.

This clonotype was counted between two and nine times. V usage is TRBV20-1 and J usage is TRBJ2-4; D possibly matches TRBD1 or TRBD2 (6 bases each). V was pared by 5 bases and J by 0 bases, with 11 bases between. In germline, CDR1 is DFQATT, CDR2 SNEGSKA (reference sequence). The CDR3 totals 14 residues. The CDR3: CSAARGLAKNIQYF. The CDR3, as DNA: TGCAGTGCTGCCCGGGGGCTAGCCAAAAACATTCAGTACTTC.

In this sample, this clonotype turned up many times. The rearrangement links TRBV29-1 to TRBJ2-3; 14 bases fit TRBD2. Germline V gene data show CDR1 as SQVTM and CDR2 as ANQGSEA. The CDR3 covers 16 residues. After removal of 5 bases from V and 8 bases from J, the junction contained 12 bases not matched to a gene. The CDR3 DNA is TGCAGCGTTCGCCCCGGGACTAGCGGGAGCGGTGTTACGCAGTATTTT. Protein: CSVRPGTSGSGVTQYF.

This clonotype was counted ten times or more. V and J are TRBV20-1 and TRBJ1-6; no firm D call. V gave up 3 bases and J gave up 7 bases, with 10 bases separating them. The CDR3 is 13 amino acids. Per the germline V gene, CDR1 is DFQATT and CDR2 is SNEGSKA (reference sequence). CDR3 sequence (DNA): TGCAGTGCTAGTTTCGGGTCCAATTCACCCCTCCACTTT. It specifies CSASFGSNSPLHF.

This clonotype was counted only a few times. The chain employs TRBV29-1 and TRBJ2-7; 10 positions agree with TRBD2. V shed 4 bases and J 2 bases; nucleotides not matched to a gene: 11. Germline values: CDR1 SQVTM, CDR2 ANQGSEA. The CDR3 covers 16 residues. The CDR3 nucleotides are TGCAGCGTTGTGGGACTAAGCGGGAGGGCCCCCTACGAGCAGTACTTC. This sequence encodes CSVVGLSGRAPYEQYF.

This clonotype was seen at least ten times. J is TRBJ2-7 and V is TRBV20-1; D could derive from TRBD1 or TRBD2 (5 bases each). CDR1 is DFQATT and CDR2 is SNEGSKA in the germline V gene (reference sequence). The CDR3 is made up of 14 amino acids. V lost 3 bases, J lost 2 bases, and 14 bases lay in between. The CDR3 spells CSASTGTGTYEQYF. Here the CDR3 DNA reads TGCAGTGCTAGTACCGGGACGGGAACCTACGAGCAGTACTTC.

Ten or more counts support this clonotype. The chain is built from TRBV5-1 and TRBJ2-6; D not resolved. Germline V gene sequence: CDR1 SGHRS, CDR2 YFSETQ. The ends were cut back, 5 bases at V and 2 bases at J, with 8 bases in the middle. The CDR3 extends over 14 amino acids. CDR3 in amino acids: CASSSATGANVLTF. The CDR3 bases are TGCGCCAGCAGTTCTGCTACTGGGGCCAACGTCCTGACTTTC.

This clonotype was seen at least ten times. This chain joins TRBV5-4 and TRBJ1-2; 10 nucleotides align to TRBD1. The ends lost 1 base at V and 2 bases at J; junction bases unmatched: 2. The germline CDR1 and CDR2 sequences are SGHNT and YYREEE (reference sequence). The CDR3 is made up of 15 amino acids. The CDR3 reads CASSLWGQGNYGYTF. The DNA of the CDR3 is TGTGCCAGCAGCTTGTGGGGACAGGGGAACTATGGCTACACCTTC.

This chain connects TRBV20-1 to TRBJ2-1; D gene ambiguous. The length of the CDR3 is 12 residues. V gave up 3 bases and J gave up 3 bases, with 6 bases separating them. The germline CDR1 and CDR2 sequences are DFQATT and SNEGSKA (reference sequence). This chain's CDR3 is CSASPVYNEQFF. The CDR3 nucleotides are TGCAGTGCTAGCCCGGTCTACAATGAGCAGTTCTTC.

This clonotype turned up a few times. The gene calls are TRBV19 and TRBJ1-1; D is uncertain. Trimming took off 6 bases at V and 1 base at J, with 9 bases between the two ends. There are 13 residues in the CDR3. The germline V gene encodes CDR1 LNHDA and CDR2 SQIVND (reference sequence). CDR3 protein: CASRSTWNTEAFF. Here the CDR3 DNA reads TGTGCCAGTAGGTCCACATGGAACACTGAAGCTTTCTTT.

This clonotype has more than one count but fewer than ten. The chain has TRBV20-1 and TRBJ1-2; D not resolved. From germline, CDR1 is DFQATT and CDR2 SNEGSKA (reference sequence). The CDR3 sequence is 13 residues long. V dropped 4 bases and J dropped 8 bases, with 17 bases sitting between them. The CDR3: CSATLFGVSGYTF. For the CDR3, the DNA is TGCAGTGCTACCTTATTCGGGGTGAGCGGCTACACCTTC.

This clonotype has more than one count but fewer than ten. The chain has TRBV30 and TRBJ2-5; no reliable D call. Germline V gene data show CDR1 as GTSNPN and CDR2 as SVGIG (reference sequence). The CDR3 sequence is 11 residues long. Deletions cut 0 bases from V and 4 bases from J, with 3 bases between. The CDR3 bases are TGTGCCTGGAGTGTTGGAGAGACCCAGTACTTC. Encoded protein: CAWSVGETQYF.

As for this clonotype: The junction does not match germline at one end; this may be a read error. The chain couples TRBV15 to TRBJ1-3, with D unresolved. Germline V CDR1 and CDR2: LNHNV, YYDKDF (reference sequence). This CDR3 has 16 amino acids. The CDR3 loop is CATSRDRGDYGYTIYF. CDR3 nucleotides: TGTGCCACCAGCAGAGATCGGGGAGACTATGGATACACCATATATTTT.

V gene TRBV5-1 combines with J gene TRBJ2-7; the D is unclear. CDR1 and CDR2 (germline): SGHRS, YFSETQ. This CDR3 spans 14 amino acids. Trimming removed 4 bases from V and 4 bases from J, with 15 bases in between. The CDR3 loop is CASSQLVENYEQYF. CDR3 bases: TGCGCCAGCAGCCAGTTGGTTGAGAATTACGAGCAGTACTTC.

By sample share, this clonotype is medium-sized. The chain uses TRBV7-6 and TRBJ2-1; 7 bases line up with TRBD2. Per germline, CDR1 SGHVS and CDR2 FNYEAQ. The CDR3 is 16 amino acids. V lost 5 bases to trimming and J lost 0 bases; unmatched junction nucleotides: 7. The CDR3 spells CASSSGAQSSYNEQFF. Written as DNA, the CDR3 is TGTGCCAGCAGCAGCGGGGCTCAGAGCTCCTACAATGAGCAGTTCTTC.

V gene TRBV7-2 combines with J gene TRBJ2-1; D tentatively reads TRBD1 or TRBD2 (5 bases each). The V gene lost 2 bases and the J gene lost 6 bases, with 14 bases spanning the gap. This CDR3 is built from 15 residues. Germline loops: CDR1 SGHTA, CDR2 FQGNSA. This CDR3 is CASSLRWGTGNEQFF. CDR3 sequence (DNA): TGTGCCAGCAGCTTAAGGTGGGGGACGGGCAATGAGCAGTTCTTC.

This clonotype was found many times. The chain links TRBV6-6 to TRBJ2-1, with 7 nucleotides matching TRBD2. CDR1 is MNHNY, CDR2 SVGAGI, per germline (reference sequence). The length of the CDR3 is 17 residues. Trimming removed 0 bases from V and 3 bases from J; junction bases left unmatched: 8. The CDR3 loop is CASSYSAGREIYNEQFF. CDR3 DNA sequence: TGTGCCAGCAGTTACTCAGCCGGGCGGGAGATCTACAATGAGCAGTTCTTC.

This clonotype turned up a few times. The rearrangement links TRBV5-4 to TRBJ2-6; possible D gene TRBD2, 6 bases. Trimming took off 0 bases at V and 0 bases at J, with 7 bases between the two ends. The V gene's germline CDR1 is SGHNT and CDR2 YYREEE (reference sequence). The CDR3 consists of 16 residues. CDR3 loop: CASSLVGGSGANVLTF. The CDR3, as DNA: TGTGCCAGCAGCTTGGTGGGGGGCTCTGGGGCCAACGTCCTGACTTTC.